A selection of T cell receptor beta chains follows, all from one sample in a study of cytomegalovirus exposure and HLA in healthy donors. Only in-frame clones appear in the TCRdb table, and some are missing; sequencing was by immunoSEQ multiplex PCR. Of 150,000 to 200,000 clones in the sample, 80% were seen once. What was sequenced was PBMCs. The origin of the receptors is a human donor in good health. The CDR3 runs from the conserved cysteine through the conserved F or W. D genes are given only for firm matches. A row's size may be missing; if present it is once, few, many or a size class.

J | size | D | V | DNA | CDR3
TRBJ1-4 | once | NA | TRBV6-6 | TGTGCCAGCAGTATCGGGACTAATGAAAAACTGTTTTTT | CASSIGTNEKLFF
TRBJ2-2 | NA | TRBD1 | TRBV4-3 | TGCGCCAGCAGCCATGCGGTCAGGGGGCGCGGCGCCGGGGAGCTGTTTTTT | CASSHAVRGRGAGELFF
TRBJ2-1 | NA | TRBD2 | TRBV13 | TGTGCCAGCAGCCTCACTAGCGTAACTTACAATGAGCAGTTCTTC | CASSLTSVTYNEQFF
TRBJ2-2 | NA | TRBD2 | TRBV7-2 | TGTGCCAGCACCACCGGGGGGGCGCCCACCGGGGAGCTGTTTTTT | CASTTGGAPTGELFF
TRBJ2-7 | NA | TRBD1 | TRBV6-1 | TGTGCCAGCAGTGGATGGACAGGGGCTAATCGGGACGAGCAGTACTTC | CASSGWTGANRDEQYF
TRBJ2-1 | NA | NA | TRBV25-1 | TGTGCCAGCAGTGATTTGGTAAGCAGGGGGCAGTTCTTC | CASSDLVSRGQFF
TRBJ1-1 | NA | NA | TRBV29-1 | TGCAGCGTTAAGGGGAGGATAACTGAAGCTTTCTTT | CSVKGRITEAFF
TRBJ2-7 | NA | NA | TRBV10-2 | TGCGCCAGCAGCCTCGACAGGATCCACGAGCAGTACTTC | CASSLDRIHEQYF
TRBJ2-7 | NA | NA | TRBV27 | TGTGCCAGCAGTCTCCGGGGGTTCGCCTACGAGCAGTACTTC | CASSLRGFAYEQYF
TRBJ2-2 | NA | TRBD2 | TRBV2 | TGTGCCAGCGGGGTGATTAGCGGGAAAACATCCCTAAACACCGGGGAGCTGTTTTTT | CASGVISGKTSLNTGELFF
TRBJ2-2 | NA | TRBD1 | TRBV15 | TGTGCCACCAGCACTTCTATTACAGGGACAGGGAACACCGGGGAGCTGTTTTTT | CATSTSITGTGNTGELFF
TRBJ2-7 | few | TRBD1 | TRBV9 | TGTGCCAGCAGCGGAGGACAGGATTTCTACGAGCAGTACTTC | CASSGGQDFYEQYF
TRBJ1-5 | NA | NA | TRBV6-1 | TGTGCCAGCAGTATACATAGCAATCAGCCCCAGCATTTT | CASSIHSNQPQHF
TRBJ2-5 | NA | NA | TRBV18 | TGTGCCAGCTCACCACCGCAAGGACTCCAGGAGACCCAGTACTTC | CASSPPQGLQETQYF
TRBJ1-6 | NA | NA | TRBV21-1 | TGTGCCAGCAGCATAGGGGAACAGGGGCGAACCTATAATTCACCCCTCCACTTT | CASSIGEQGRTYNSPLHF
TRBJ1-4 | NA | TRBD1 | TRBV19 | TGTGCCAGTAGTAGGACAACCCCCGGGACAGGATTTGAAAAACTGTTTTTT | CASSRTTPGTGFEKLFF
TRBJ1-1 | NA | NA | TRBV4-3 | TGCGCCAGCAGCCAGGTGGAACAGGGACCGAACACTGAAGCTTTCTTT | CASSQVEQGPNTEAFF
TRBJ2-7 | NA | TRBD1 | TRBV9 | TGTGCCAGCAGCGTAGGGACAGGACAAATCTACGAGCAGTACTTC | CASSVGTGQIYEQYF
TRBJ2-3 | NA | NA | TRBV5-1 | TGCGCCAGCAGCTTGGAAACGGGGGGCACAGATACGCAGTATTTT | CASSLETGGTDTQYF
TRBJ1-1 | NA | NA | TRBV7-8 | TGTGCCAGCAGCTTACTGGTAGCGCGCGGCACTGAAGCTTTCTTT | CASSLLVARGTEAFF
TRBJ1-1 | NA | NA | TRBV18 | TGTGCCAGCTCACCCGACAGAGACACTGAAGCTTTCTTT | CASSPDRDTEAFF
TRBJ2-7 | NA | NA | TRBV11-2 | TGTGCCAGCAGCTTATACAGGGAGTACGAGCAGTACTTC | CASSLYREYEQYF
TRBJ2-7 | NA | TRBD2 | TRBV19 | TGTGCCAGTACCCGAGCGGGGGGCCGCTACGAGCAGTACTTC | CASTRAGGRYEQYF
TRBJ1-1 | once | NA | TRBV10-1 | TGCGCCAGCAGTATCGGACAGTACACTGAAGCTTTCTTT | CASSIGQYTEAFF
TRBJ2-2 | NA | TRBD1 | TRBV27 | TGTGCCAGCAGTTGGGGACAGGGGATCGGGGAGCTGTTTTTT | CASSWGQGIGELFF
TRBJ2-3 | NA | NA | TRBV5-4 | TGTGCCAGCAGCTTTTCGCGCGGGGGCGTTAGCACAGATACGCAGTATTTT | CASSFSRGGVSTDTQYF
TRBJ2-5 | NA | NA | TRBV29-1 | TGCAGCGCTTTCACGGGGGAAGAGACCCAGTACTTC | CSAFTGEETQYF
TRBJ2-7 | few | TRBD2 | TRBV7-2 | TGTGCCAGCAGCTTAGTGGGCGGGGGGTACGAGCAGTACTTC | CASSLVGGGYEQYF
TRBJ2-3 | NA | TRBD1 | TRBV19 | TGTGCCAGCCGGGACAGGGGCACAGATACGCAGTATTTT | CASRDRGTDTQYF
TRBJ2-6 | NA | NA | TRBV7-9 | TGTGCCAGCAGCTTTCAAACTGGGGCCAACGTCCTGACTTTC | CASSFQTGANVLTF
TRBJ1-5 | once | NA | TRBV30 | TGTGCCTGGAACCCCGAGCGGATCAATCAGCCCCAGCATTTT | CAWNPERINQPQHF
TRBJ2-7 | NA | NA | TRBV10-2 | TGCGCCAGCAGTGACCTACGGGGGGCATTCTACGAGCAGTACTTC | CASSDLRGAFYEQYF
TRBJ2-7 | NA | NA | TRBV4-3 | TGCGCCAGCAGCCAAGGGTTGGATAGGGGATCCTACGAGCAGTACTTC | CASSQGLDRGSYEQYF
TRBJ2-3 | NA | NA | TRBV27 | TGTGCCAGCAGTTTCTCTATTAGAGATACGCAGTATTTT | CASSFSIRDTQYF
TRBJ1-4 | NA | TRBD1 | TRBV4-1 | TGCGCCAGCAGCCAAGAGGGGACAGGGCGTCCAAAACTGTTTTTT | CASSQEGTGRPKLFF
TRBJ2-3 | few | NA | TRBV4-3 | TGCGCCAGCAGCCTATCCCCCGCGGGGGCAACAGATACGCAGTATTTT | CASSLSPAGATDTQYF
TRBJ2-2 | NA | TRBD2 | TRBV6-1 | TGTGCCAGCAGTGAAGAGGCTAGCGGCGGCACCGGGGAGCTGTTTTTT | CASSEEASGGTGELFF